There are a few counts of the clone carrying this T cell receptor beta chain. Antigen: not known. This sample stems from a study of T cell responses to AZD1222 COVID-19 vaccine. The data were produced by immunoSEQ multiplex PCR, yet TCRdb's version contains in-frame clones alone and is incomplete. The sample carries roughly 97,000 clones, roughly 93% recorded once. Findings and limits, study-wide: Spike-wide vaccine-associated CD4 TCRs dominated at 160-218 and 743-854. Receipt of two AZD1222 doses was followed by a rise in Spike-specific TCR breadth and depth.

The material sequenced was peripheral blood, taken on day 0 of AZD1222 vaccination. The origin of this receptor is an adult in good health.

CDR3 sequence: CASSLALGQTPLHF. The CDR3 DNA sequence: TGTGCCAGCAGCTTAGCATTGGGACAAACACCCCTCCACTTT. V gene TRBV11-2 combines with J gene TRBJ1-6, with a tentative D call TRBD1 (6 bases). Germline loops: CDR1 SGHAT, CDR2 FQNNGV. V was shortened by 1 base and J by 11 bases, with 12 bases between the two germline ends. The CDR3 runs 14 residues.